This T cell receptor beta chain stems from a study of blood T cells in healthy people across ages. Study findings and constraints: A conclusive naive versus antigen-experienced comparison was prevented by the unsorted PBMCs. Strong correlation was found linking TCR beta diversity to naive T cell percentage. Naive CD4+ cell counts and diversity both ran higher in long-lived than in aged donors.

On this clonotype itself: Its antigen remains unidentified.

There were healthy Caucasian individuals from Russia, aged 6 to 90, serving as donors. A second PCR of 7 to 11 cycles used a sample-barcoded 5' primer and a J-beta primer mix. TCRdb re-called the 5' RACE reads through MiXCR, storing one row per CDR3 protein. The sample carries over 1,500,000 distinct CDR3 sequences, roughly two fifths recorded once. This receptor was taken from a human donor in good health. Sequenced material: blood.

Written as DNA, the CDR3 is TGTGCCAGCAGCTTAGGCCCACAGGGTGGCTACACCTTC. It encodes CASSLGPQGGYTF. V gene TRBV7-3 combines with J gene TRBJ1-2, with a tentative D call TRBD1 (6 bases). This CDR3 contains 13 residues. V was clipped by 2 bases and J by 7 bases, with 11 bases between them. Germline CDR1 is SGHTA and CDR2 is FQGTGA.